The 23 T cell receptor beta chains below come from one sample, sequenced in a study of blood T cell repertoires in COVID-19. Method: immunoSEQ multiplex PCR; TCRdb's copy keeps in-frame clones and lacks some. The table has 150,000 or so clones, approximately 84% seen once. The specimen sequenced was peripheral blood. The receptor set was obtained from an elderly woman with acute or convalescent COVID-19.

The chain uses TRBV16 and TRBJ1-2; maybe TRBD1 (6 bases). Germline V lookup: CDR1 KGHSY, CDR2 FQNENV. This CDR3 has 13 amino acids. Between the trimmed V and J ends, which lost 4 bases and 5 bases, there was a span of 11 bases. CDR3 DNA: TGTGCCAGCAGCCTCTGGACAGCTTATGGCTACACCTTC. Translating it yields CASSLWTAYGYTF.

V is TRBV5-4 and J is TRBJ2-3, with unresolved D. CDR1 and CDR2 from the germline V gene are SGHNT and YYREEE (reference sequence). V gave up 1 base and J gave up 1 base, with 13 bases separating them. The CDR3 covers 16 residues. The CDR3 DNA reads TGTGCCAGCAGCTTGTCGGTTAGCATTCGCACAGATACGCAGTATTTT. Protein product: CASSLSVSIRTDTQYF.

The genes are TRBV7-8 and TRBJ2-3, with a possible D match to TRBD2 (6 bases). Germline V CDR1 and CDR2: SGHVS, FQNEAQ. Deletions cut 6 bases from V and 4 bases from J, with 14 bases between. The CDR3 has 14 amino acids. CDR3 amino acids: CASSTSPQADTQYF. DNA for the CDR3: TGTGCCAGCAGTACTAGCCCCCAAGCAGATACGCAGTATTTT.

The V call is TRBV5-1, the J call TRBJ2-7, with 8 bases fitting TRBD2. The germline V gene has CDR1 SGHRS and CDR2 YFSETQ. J gave up 3 bases and V 0 bases, and 8 bases lay outside the gene matches. This CDR3 is 16 amino acids long. This CDR3 is CASSLGSSGSFYEQYF. Here the CDR3 DNA reads TGCGCCAGCAGCTTGGGATCTAGCGGGTCATTCTACGAGCAGTACTTC.

The chain couples TRBV5-4 to TRBJ1-1, with D hard to call. Between the trimmed V and J ends, which lost 1 base and 3 bases, there was a span of 4 bases. Germline V gene data show CDR1 as SGHNT and CDR2 as YYREEE (reference sequence). This CDR3 spans 12 amino acids. The DNA for the CDR3 is TGTGCCAGCAGCTTGCCCTACACTGAAGCTTTCTTT. As protein: CASSLPYTEAFF. The whole variable domain, filled in from reference TRBV5-4 and TRBJ1-1, reads ETGVTQSPTHLIKTRGQQVTLRCSSQSGHNTVSWYQQALGQGPQFIFQYYREEENGRGNFPPRFSGLQFPNYSSELNVNALELDDSALYLCASSLPYTEAFFGQGTRLTVV.

The chain joins TRBV4-3 to TRBJ1-2; D not resolved. This CDR3 spans 16 amino acids. Germline CDR1 is LGHNA and CDR2 is YSLEER. The ends were cut back, 0 bases at V and 0 bases at J, with 11 bases in the middle. CDR3 residues: CASSQEAEGSNYGYTF. The CDR3 DNA follows: TGCGCCAGCAGCCAAGAAGCGGAGGGTTCTAACTATGGCTACACCTTC.

V gene TRBV2 combines with J gene TRBJ2-7, with TRBD1 identical over 7 bases. The trim removed 8 bases at V and 1 base at J, leaving 5 bases unmatched. Germline V gene sequence: CDR1 SNHLY, CDR2 FYNNEI. The CDR3 is made up of 13 amino acids. In nucleotides, the CDR3 is TGTGCCAGCTCGGGACAGAGGTCCTACGAGCAGTACTTC. Translating it yields CASSGQRSYEQYF.

The rearrangement links TRBV19 to TRBJ2-2, with no clear D. This CDR3 has 12 amino acids. Trimming pared 1 base from V and 6 bases from J, leaving 3 bases between. Germline V gene sequence: CDR1 LNHDA, CDR2 SQIVND (reference sequence). This chain's CDR3 is CASSIVSGELFF. The CDR3 DNA reads TGTGCCAGTAGTATAGTATCCGGGGAGCTGTTTTTT.

As for this clone: Within the sample, other DNA sequences also encode this same CDR3. The chain has TRBV5-1 and TRBJ2-5; D is possibly TRBD1 (6 bases). The V end lost 2 bases, the J end lost 5 bases, and 10 bases lay between the germline ends. CDR3 size: 13 residues. CDR1 is SGHRS and CDR2 is YFSETQ in the germline V gene. The CDR3 coding sequence is TGCGCCAGCAGCTTACAGGGCCAGGAGACCCAGTACTTC. Translated: CASSLQGQETQYF.

In this sample, this clone turned up many times. The chain carries TRBV3-1 (or the pseudogene TRBV3-2) and TRBJ2-1; 9 nucleotides line up with TRBD2. The CDR3 has 16 residues. V was clipped by 0 bases and J by 8 bases; unmatched bases: 8. Germline values: CDR1 LGHDT, CDR2 YNNKEL (reference sequence). Here the CDR3 DNA reads TGTGCCAGCAGCCAAGATCGAGTAGCGGGAGCTGATGAGCAGTTCTTC. The encoded protein is CASSQDRVAGADEQFF.

A single count supports this clone. The gene calls are TRBV28 and TRBJ2-1; the D gene is possibly TRBD2 (6 bases). V was clipped by 10 bases and J by 6 bases, with 22 bases between them. The V gene's germline CDR1 is MDHEN and CDR2 SYDVKM. The CDR3 loop spans 15 amino acids. The CDR3 reads CATHGNLRAGNEQFF. The CDR3 nucleotides read TGTGCCACTCACGGAAATCTAAGAGCGGGCAATGAGCAGTTCTTC.

The gene calls are TRBV5-5 and TRBJ1-3; unclear D gene. V lost 0 bases to trimming and J lost 0 bases, with 13 bases between them. The CDR3 is made up of 17 amino acids. The germline CDR1 and CDR2 sequences are SGHKS and YYEKEE (reference sequence). CDR3 in amino acids: CASSLVGRYSSGNTIYF. DNA of the CDR3: TGTGCCAGCAGCTTGGTAGGCAGGTACTCCTCTGGAAACACCATATATTTT.

The J gene is TRBJ2-3, the V gene TRBV12-2; the table calls TRBD2, which could not be checked here. TRBV12-2 is marked as a pseudogene. The CDR3 spans 19 residues. CDR3 residues: CASRLESQRLAGVTDTQYF. The CDR3 nucleotides are TGTGCAAGTCGCTTAGAGTCGCAAAGACTAGCGGGAGTCACAGATACGCAGTATTTT.

This chain joins TRBV19 and TRBJ1-1; D unclear. Trimming shortened V by 4 bases and J by 7 bases, and 10 bases separated the two germline ends. Germline assignment: CDR1 LNHDA and CDR2 SQIVND (reference sequence). The CDR3 is 12 residues long. The CDR3 bases are TGTGCCAGTAGTAGAGGGTCAAATGAAGCTTTCTTT. Its protein is CASSRGSNEAFF.

The chain links TRBV4-3 to TRBJ2-2; tentative D call: TRBD1 (6 bases). The CDR3 runs 14 residues. Germline V gives CDR1 LGHNA, CDR2 YSLEER. Trimming shortened V by 8 bases and J by 1 base, and 11 bases separated the two germline ends. Here the CDR3 reads CASQKGVNTGELFF. For the CDR3, the DNA is TGCGCCAGCCAGAAGGGGGTGAACACCGGGGAGCTGTTTTTT.

The chain has TRBV7-2 and TRBJ2-1, with D unclear. This CDR3 contains 12 residues. CDR1 SGHTA and CDR2 FQGNSA come from the germline V gene. The germline V and J ends were trimmed by 5 bases and 6 bases, with 8 bases remaining between them. This CDR3 reads CASSPRINEQFF. CDR3 bases: TGTGCCAGCAGCCCCCGTATCAATGAGCAGTTCTTC.

This clone has a single count. The chain couples TRBV15 to TRBJ1-2; the match to TRBD1 covers 9 bases. This CDR3 is 16 amino acids long. Germline lookup yields CDR1 LNHNV and CDR2 YYDKDF (reference sequence). The junction had 7 bases not matched to a gene; V was cut back by 0 bases and J by 5 bases. The CDR3 sequence is CATSREATGTGYGYTF. The CDR3 DNA sequence: TGTGCCACCAGCAGAGAAGCAACAGGGACAGGGTATGGCTACACCTTC.

The chain has TRBV18 and TRBJ2-7; 7 bases agree with TRBD1. Germline V gene data show CDR1 as KGHSH and CDR2 as LQKENI. This CDR3 region has 14 residues. The junction had 3 bases not matched to a gene; V was cut back by 1 base and J by 3 bases. CDR3 sequence reads: CASSPRQGYYEQYF. In DNA, the CDR3 is TGTGCCAGCTCACCACGACAGGGATACTACGAGCAGTACTTC.

The rearrangement uses TRBV5-1 and TRBJ1-1, with D tentatively TRBD1 (5 bases). Trimming cost V 1 base and J 3 bases, with 19 bases left between them. CDR1 and CDR2 from the germline V gene are SGHRS and YFSETQ. The CDR3 runs to 17 residues. The CDR3 is CASSLSPPGTRDTEAFF. In DNA form, the CDR3 reads TGCGCCAGCAGCTTGTCCCCCCCAGGGACTCGGGACACTGAAGCTTTCTTT. The full variable domain, completed using reference TRBV5-1 and TRBJ1-1, is KAGVTQTPRYLIKTRGQQVTLSCSPISGHRSVSWYQQTPGQGLQFLFEYFSETQRNKGNFPGRFSGRQFSNSRSEMNVSTLELGDSALYLCASSLSPPGTRDTEAFFGQGTRLTVV.

J is TRBJ2-7 and V is TRBV6-5; D perhaps matches TRBD1 (6 bases). V lost 0 bases and J lost 3, with 12 bases in between. Germline V gives CDR1 MNHEY, CDR2 SVGAGI. The CDR3 length is 15 residues. The CDR3 DNA reads as TGTGCCAGCAGTTACTCCGCGGACAGACTCTACGAGCAGTACTTC. Its translation is CASSYSADRLYEQYF.

The chain carries TRBV6-5 and TRBJ2-7; 7 nucleotides align to TRBD1. Trimming cost V 6 bases and J 3 bases; bases outside gene matches: 11. The CDR3 spans 15 residues. CDR1 MNHEY and CDR2 SVGAGI come from the germline V gene. The DNA for the CDR3 is TGTGCCAGCAGCCTAGCAGGGGACAGCCGCTACGAGCAGTACTTC. It specifies CASSLAGDSRYEQYF.

Regarding this clone: The identical CDR3 is also encoded by other nucleotide sequences in the sample. The chain uses TRBV5-1 and TRBJ1-1; no clear D. The CDR3 has 14 amino acids. CDR1 and CDR2 from the germline V gene are SGHRS and YFSETQ. V shed 0 bases and J shed 2 bases, with 8 bases lying between them. This CDR3 reads CASSLGGQNTEAFF. The CDR3 DNA sequence: TGCGCCAGCAGCTTGGGCGGGCAAAACACTGAAGCTTTCTTT.

The chain joins TRBV3-1 (or the pseudogene TRBV3-2) to TRBJ2-5, with TRBD2 as a possible D gene (6 bases). Germline V gene sequence: CDR1 LGHDT, CDR2 YNNKEL (reference sequence). The CDR3 runs 15 residues. V lost 1 base and J lost 5, with 14 bases in between. The CDR3 nucleotides read TGTGCCAGCAGCCAAGTCCGGAGGGCCGGGGAGACCCAGTACTTC. Translating gives CASSQVRRAGETQYF.